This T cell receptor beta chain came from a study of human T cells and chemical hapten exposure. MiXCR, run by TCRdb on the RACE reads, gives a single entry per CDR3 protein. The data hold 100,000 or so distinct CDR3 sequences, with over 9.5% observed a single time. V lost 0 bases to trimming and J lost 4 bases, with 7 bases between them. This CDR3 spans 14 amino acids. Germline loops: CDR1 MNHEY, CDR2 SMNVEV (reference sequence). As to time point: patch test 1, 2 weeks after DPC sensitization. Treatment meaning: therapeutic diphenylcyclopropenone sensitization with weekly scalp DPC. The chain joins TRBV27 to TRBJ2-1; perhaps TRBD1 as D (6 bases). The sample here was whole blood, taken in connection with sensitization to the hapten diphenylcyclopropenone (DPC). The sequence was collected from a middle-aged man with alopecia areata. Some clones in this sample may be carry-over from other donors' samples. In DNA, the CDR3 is TGTGCCAGCAGTTTATCCGACAGGTACAATGAGCAGTTCTTC. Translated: CASSLSDRYNEQFF.